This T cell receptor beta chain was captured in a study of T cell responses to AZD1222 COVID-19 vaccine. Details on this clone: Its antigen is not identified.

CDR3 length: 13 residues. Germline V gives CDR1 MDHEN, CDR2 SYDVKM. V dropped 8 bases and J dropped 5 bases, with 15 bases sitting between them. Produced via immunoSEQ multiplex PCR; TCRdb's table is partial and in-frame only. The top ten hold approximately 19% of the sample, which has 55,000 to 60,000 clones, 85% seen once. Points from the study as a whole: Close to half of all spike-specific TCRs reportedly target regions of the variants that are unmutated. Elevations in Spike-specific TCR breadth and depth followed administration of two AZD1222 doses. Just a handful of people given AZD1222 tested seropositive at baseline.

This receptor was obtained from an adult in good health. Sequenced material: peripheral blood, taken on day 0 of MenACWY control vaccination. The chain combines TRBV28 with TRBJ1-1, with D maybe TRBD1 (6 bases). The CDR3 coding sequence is TGTGCCAGCGAGGGGGGGTTCGGAACTGAAGCTTTCTTT. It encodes CASEGGFGTEAFF. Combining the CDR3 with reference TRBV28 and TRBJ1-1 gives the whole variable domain DVKVTQSSRYLVKRTGEKVFLECVQDMDHENMFWYRQDPGLGLRLIYFSYDVKMKEKGDIPEGYSVSREKKERFSLILESASTNQTSMYLCASEGGFGTEAFFGQGTRLTVV.